One and the same sample provided the 16 T cell receptor beta chains below, sequenced in a study of T-cell memory formation after mild COVID-19. One entry per CDR3 protein, called by TCRdb with MiXCR from the 5' RACE reads. The sample has some 130,000 distinct CDR3 sequences; about 23% are singletons. Sequencing was carried out using PBMCs or a T cell subset sorted from them (not recorded which). Receptor source: an adult woman who had mild COVID-19 (a few samples of this study predate the infection). Cell type and time point are not known.

This clonotype came up a few times. In DNA form, the CDR3 reads TGCGCCAGCAGCTTGGAAGCGGGGGGGCGCTACAATGAGCAGTTCTTC. Amino acid sequence: CASSLEAGGRYNEQFF. This chain connects TRBV5-1 to TRBJ2-1, with 10 bases matching TRBD2. Trimming at V came to 0 bases and at J to 3 bases, leaving 3 bases not matched to a gene. Looked up from germline, CDR1 is SGHRS and CDR2 is YFSETQ. The CDR3 totals 16 residues.

This clonotype was seen ten or more times. V is TRBV3-1 and J is TRBJ2-7; tentatively, D is TRBD1 (6 bases). This CDR3 comprises 14 residues. With 3 bases removed from V and 3 bases from J, the gap between germline ends came to 12 bases. CDR1 and CDR2 from the germline V gene are LGHDT and YNNKEL (reference sequence). CDR3 sequence: CASSQGHSFYEQYF. The CDR3 DNA sequence: TGTGCCAGCAGCCAGGGACATAGCTTCTACGAGCAGTACTTC.

This clonotype appeared a few times. CDR3: CASSVGSGYEQFF. DNA of the CDR3: TGTGCCAGCAGCGTAGGTAGTGGTTATGAGCAGTTCTTC. The J gene is TRBJ2-1, the V gene TRBV9; D remains ambiguous. The CDR3 has 13 amino acids. The ends were cut back, 0 bases at V and 8 bases at J, with 9 bases in the middle. CDR1 is SGDLS, CDR2 YYNGEE, per germline.

This clonotype was seen more than once but under ten times. V and J are TRBV10-3 and TRBJ2-7; 8 bases fit TRBD1. The germline gives CDR1 ENHRY, CDR2 SYGVKD. The ends lost 2 bases at V and 3 bases at J; junction bases unmatched: 6. This CDR3 comprises 15 residues. CDR3 loop: CAISEPQTGVYEQYF. Here the CDR3 DNA reads TGTGCCATCAGTGAGCCTCAGACAGGGGTCTACGAGCAGTACTTC.

Only a few counts were recorded for this clonotype. The J gene is TRBJ2-5, the V gene TRBV7-6; the D call may be TRBD1 or TRBD2 (5 bases each). Germline-derived CDR1 and CDR2 are SGHVS and FNYEAQ. CDR3 length: 15 amino acids. Trimming removed 0 bases at V and 1 base at J, with 9 bases between. CDR3 bases: TGTGCCAGCAGCTTAGCGTGGGGACCCCAAGAGACCCAGTACTTC. Translating gives CASSLAWGPQETQYF.

The V call is TRBV12-3 or TRBV12-4, the J call TRBJ2-3; D ambiguous. CDR3 length equals 12 residues. The V and J ends lost 9 bases and 0 bases respectively, with 7 bases between them. Written as DNA, the CDR3 is TGTGCCAGTCGATGGAGCACAGATACGCAGTATTTT. Residues: CASRWSTDTQYF.

This clonotype has just a few counts. This rearrangement joins TRBV11-3 to TRBJ2-1, with 9 bases that match TRBD2. The CDR3 extends over 16 amino acids. After removal of 5 bases from V and 9 bases from J, the junction contained 14 bases not matched to a gene. CDR1 is SGHNT, CDR2 YENEEA, per germline. The CDR3 sequence: CASSLQREDLIGEQFF. CDR3 sequence (DNA): TGTGCCAGCAGCCTGCAGCGGGAGGATCTGATCGGTGAGCAGTTCTTC.

This clonotype was found a few times. The rearrangement links TRBV6-4 to TRBJ2-2, with 8 bases matching TRBD1. V lost 0 bases, J lost 3 bases, and 6 bases stayed unmatched. The CDR3 loop spans 17 amino acids. Germline V gives CDR1 MRHNA, CDR2 SNTAGT. The CDR3 bases are TGTGCCAGCAGTGACTCGTATCAGGGGGCTGACACCGGGGAGCTGTTTTTT. Amino acids: CASSDSYQGADTGELFF.

J is TRBJ2-1 and V is TRBV7-9; 8 nucleotides agree with TRBD1. The CDR3 length is 16 residues. CDR1 is SEHNR and CDR2 is FQNEAQ in the germline V gene (reference sequence). J gave up 8 bases and V 5 bases, and 14 bases lay outside the gene matches. For the CDR3, the DNA is TGTGCCAGCAGCCCTCCGACAGGGGATTTTAGTCATGAGCAGTTCTTC. This sequence encodes CASSPPTGDFSHEQFF.

The chain couples TRBV12-3 or TRBV12-4 to TRBJ1-1; D gene unclear. The CDR3 has 13 amino acids. Deletions cut 3 bases from V and 1 base from J, with 6 bases between. The CDR3 DNA reads TGTGCCAGCAGTTTCATAAAGAACACTGAAGCTTTCTTT. This translates into CASSFIKNTEAFF.

This clonotype was seen only a few times. The V gene is TRBV29-1, the J gene TRBJ2-7; D gene unclear. The ends were cut back, 3 bases at V and 10 bases at J, with 22 bases in the middle. CDR3 size: 14 residues. Germline V CDR1 and CDR2: SQVTM, ANQGSEA. CDR3 protein: CSVEGIPKGPGQYF. CDR3 coding DNA: TGCAGCGTTGAGGGTATCCCGAAGGGCCCCGGACAGTACTTC.

V usage is TRBV7-6 and J usage is TRBJ2-2; the match to TRBD2 covers 10 bases. Germline V gene sequence: CDR1 SGHVS, CDR2 FNYEAQ. V shed 1 base, J shed 4 bases, and the junction held 18 bases outside the gene matches. This CDR3 spans 21 amino acids. The CDR3, as DNA: TGTGCCAGCAGCTTAGTTCCTAGCGGTTTCAGCGGGAGGGGGAGCACCGGGGAGCTGTTTTTT. This codes for CASSLVPSGFSGRGSTGELFF.

The chain employs TRBV7-9 and TRBJ1-1; the D is unclear. Germline-derived CDR1 and CDR2 are SEHNR and FQNEAQ (reference sequence). The CDR3 contains 13 residues. Trimming left V 2 bases short and J 1 base short, with 5 bases between. In nucleotides, the CDR3 is TGTGCCAGCAGCTTACACAGGAACACTGAAGCTTTCTTT. Amino acids: CASSLHRNTEAFF. Full variable domain (outside the CDR3, taken from reference TRBV7-9 and TRBJ1-1): DTGVSQNPRHKITKRGQNVTFRCDPISEHNRLYWYRQTLGQGPEFLTYFQNEAQLEKSRLLSDRFSAERPKGSFSTLEIQRTEQGDSAMYLCASSLHRNTEAFFGQGTRLTVV.

The chain couples TRBV27 to TRBJ2-1, with 11 positions matching TRBD2. V shed 3 bases and J 9 bases; nucleotides not matched to a gene: 7. The CDR3 extends over 15 amino acids. The germline V gene has CDR1 MNHEY and CDR2 SMNVEV (reference sequence). The CDR3 loop reads CASSFGTSGWAEQFF. DNA for the CDR3: TGTGCCAGCAGTTTCGGGACTAGCGGTTGGGCTGAGCAGTTCTTC.

This clonotype was observed a handful of times. The chain recombines TRBV9 with TRBJ2-3, with TRBD2 identical over 7 bases. CDR3 length equals 13 residues. Germline V gene sequence: CDR1 SGDLS, CDR2 YYNGEE. Trimming removed 0 bases from V and 5 bases from J; junction bases left unmatched: 0. CDR3 in amino acids: CASSVGGGDTQYF. Here the CDR3 DNA reads TGTGCCAGCAGCGTAGGGGGGGGAGATACGCAGTATTTT.

This rearrangement joins TRBV27 to TRBJ2-1, with 9 bases identical to TRBD2. The V gene end was trimmed by 5 bases and the J gene end by 4 bases; junction bases not matched to a gene: 6. CDR3 size: 15 residues. Germline assignment: CDR1 MNHEY and CDR2 SMNVEV (reference sequence). The CDR3: CASSVGTSTYNEQFF. The CDR3 DNA reads as TGTGCCAGCAGTGTCGGGACTAGCACATACAATGAGCAGTTCTTC.